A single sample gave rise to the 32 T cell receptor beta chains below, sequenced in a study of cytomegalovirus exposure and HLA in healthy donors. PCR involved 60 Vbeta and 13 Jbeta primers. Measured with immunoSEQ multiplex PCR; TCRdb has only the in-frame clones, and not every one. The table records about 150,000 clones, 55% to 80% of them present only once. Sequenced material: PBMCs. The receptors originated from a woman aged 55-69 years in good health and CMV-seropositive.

CDR3 DNA: TGTGCCAGCAGTTCCCCCTCCGGACAGGGGACGAACACTGAAGCTTTCTTT. As protein: CASSSPSGQGTNTEAFF. This chain uses TRBV28 with TRBJ1-1, with TRBD1 matching 9 bases. The V gene's germline CDR1 is MDHEN and CDR2 SYDVKM. The CDR3 is made up of 17 amino acids. The V segment lost 4 bases and the J segment 1 base; nucleotides outside the gene matches: 10. Looking up the rest from reference TRBV28 and TRBJ1-1 gives the full variable domain: DVKVTQSSRYLVKRTGEKVFLECVQDMDHENMFWYRQDPGLGLRLIYFSYDVKMKEKGDIPEGYSVSREKKERFSLILESASTNQTSMYLCASSSPSGQGTNTEAFFGQGTRLTVV.

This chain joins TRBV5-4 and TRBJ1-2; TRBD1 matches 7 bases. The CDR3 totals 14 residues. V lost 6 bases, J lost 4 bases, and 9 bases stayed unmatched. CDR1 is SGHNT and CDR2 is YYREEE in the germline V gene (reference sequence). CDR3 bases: TGTGCCAGCACGTCCGGGACAGCTAGCTATGGCTACACCTTC. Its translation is CASTSGTASYGYTF.

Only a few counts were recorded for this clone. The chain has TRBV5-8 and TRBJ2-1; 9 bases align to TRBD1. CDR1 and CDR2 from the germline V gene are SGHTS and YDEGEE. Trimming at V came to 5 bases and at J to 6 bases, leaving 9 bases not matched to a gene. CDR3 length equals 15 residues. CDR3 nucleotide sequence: TGTGCCAGCAGAGATGGACAGGGGACGAGCAATGAGCAGTTCTTC. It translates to CASRDGQGTSNEQFF.

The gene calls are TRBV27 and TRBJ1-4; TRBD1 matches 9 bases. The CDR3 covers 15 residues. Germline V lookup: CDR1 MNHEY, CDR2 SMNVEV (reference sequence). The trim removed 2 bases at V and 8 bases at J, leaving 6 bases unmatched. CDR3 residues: CASSLLGQGGEKLFF. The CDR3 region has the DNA TGTGCCAGCAGTTTACTGGGACAGGGTGGGGAAAAACTGTTTTTT. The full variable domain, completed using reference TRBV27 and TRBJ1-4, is EAQVTQNPRYLITVTGKKLTVTCSQNMNHEYMSWYRQDPGLGLRQIYYSMNVEVTDKGDVPEGYKVSRKEKRNFPLILESPSPNQTSLYFCASSLLGQGGEKLFFGSGTQLSVL.

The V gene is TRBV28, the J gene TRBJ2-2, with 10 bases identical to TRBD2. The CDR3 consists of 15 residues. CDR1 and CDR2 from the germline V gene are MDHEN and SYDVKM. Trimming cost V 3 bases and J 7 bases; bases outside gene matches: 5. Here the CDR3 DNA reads TGTGCCAGCAGTTTCAGCGGGAGGGCCGGCGGGGAGCTGTTTTTT. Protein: CASSFSGRAGGELFF. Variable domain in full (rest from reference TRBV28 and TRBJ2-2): DVKVTQSSRYLVKRTGEKVFLECVQDMDHENMFWYRQDPGLGLRLIYFSYDVKMKEKGDIPEGYSVSREKKERFSLILESASTNQTSMYLCASSFSGRAGGELFFGEGSRLTVL.

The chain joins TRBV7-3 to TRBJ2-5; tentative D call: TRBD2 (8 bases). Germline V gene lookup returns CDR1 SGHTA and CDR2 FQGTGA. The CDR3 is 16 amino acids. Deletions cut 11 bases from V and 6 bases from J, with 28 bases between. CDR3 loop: CAGRGGLPSGGKTQYF. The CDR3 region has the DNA TGTGCCGGCCGGGGGGGTTTGCCCTCAGGGGGAAAGACCCAGTACTTC.

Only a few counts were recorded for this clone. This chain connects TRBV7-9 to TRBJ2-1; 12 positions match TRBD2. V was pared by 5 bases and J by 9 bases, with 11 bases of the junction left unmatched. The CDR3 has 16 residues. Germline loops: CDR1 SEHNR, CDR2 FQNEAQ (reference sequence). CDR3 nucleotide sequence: TGTGCCAGCAGCCCCCCTAGCGGGAGGGCCTATGGTGAGCAGTTCTTC. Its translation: CASSPPSGRAYGEQFF.

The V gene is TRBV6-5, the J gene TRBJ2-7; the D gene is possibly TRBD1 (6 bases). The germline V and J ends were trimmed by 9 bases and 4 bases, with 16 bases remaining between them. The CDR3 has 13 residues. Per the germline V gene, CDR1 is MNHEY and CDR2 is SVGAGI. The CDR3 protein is CASTRLQGYEQYF. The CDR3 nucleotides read TGTGCCAGTACAAGACTTCAGGGGTACGAGCAGTACTTC.

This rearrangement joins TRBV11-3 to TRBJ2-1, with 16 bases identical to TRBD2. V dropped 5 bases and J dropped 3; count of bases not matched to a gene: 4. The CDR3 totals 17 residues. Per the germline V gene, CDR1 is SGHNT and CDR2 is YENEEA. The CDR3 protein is CASSQGLAGGGYNEQFF. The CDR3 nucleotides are TGTGCCAGCAGCCAGGGACTAGCGGGAGGGGGCTACAATGAGCAGTTCTTC.

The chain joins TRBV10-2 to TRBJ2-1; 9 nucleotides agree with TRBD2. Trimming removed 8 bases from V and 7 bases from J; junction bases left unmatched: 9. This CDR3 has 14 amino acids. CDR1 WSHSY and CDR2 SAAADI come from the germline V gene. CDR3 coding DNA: TGCGCCAGCGGATCAGCGGGAGGAAGTAATGAGCAGTTCTTC. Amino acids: CASGSAGGSNEQFF.

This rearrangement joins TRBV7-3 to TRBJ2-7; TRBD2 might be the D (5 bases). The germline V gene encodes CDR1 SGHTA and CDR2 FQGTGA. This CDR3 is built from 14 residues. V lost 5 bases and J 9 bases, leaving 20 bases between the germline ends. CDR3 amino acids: CASSPQTPGSVQYF. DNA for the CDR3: TGTGCCAGCAGCCCCCAAACCCCGGGGAGTGTGCAGTACTTC.

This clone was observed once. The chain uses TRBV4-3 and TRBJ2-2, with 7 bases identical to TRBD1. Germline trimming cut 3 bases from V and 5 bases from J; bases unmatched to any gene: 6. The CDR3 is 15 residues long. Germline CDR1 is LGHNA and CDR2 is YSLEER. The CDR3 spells CASSQPGTATGELFF. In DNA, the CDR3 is TGCGCCAGCAGCCAGCCCGGGACAGCAACCGGGGAGCTGTTTTTT.

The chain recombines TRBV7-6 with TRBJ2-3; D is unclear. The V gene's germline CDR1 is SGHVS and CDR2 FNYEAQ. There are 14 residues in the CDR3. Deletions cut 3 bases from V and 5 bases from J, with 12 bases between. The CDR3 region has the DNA TGTGCCAGCAGCTTTTACGGAGCAGAAGATACGCAGTATTTT. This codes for CASSFYGAEDTQYF.

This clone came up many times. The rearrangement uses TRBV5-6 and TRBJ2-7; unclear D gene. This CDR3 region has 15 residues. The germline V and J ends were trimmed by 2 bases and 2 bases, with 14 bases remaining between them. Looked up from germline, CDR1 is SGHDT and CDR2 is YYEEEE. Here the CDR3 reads CASSFRPFGTYEQYF. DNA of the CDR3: TGTGCCAGCAGCTTCAGGCCGTTTGGCACCTACGAGCAGTACTTC.

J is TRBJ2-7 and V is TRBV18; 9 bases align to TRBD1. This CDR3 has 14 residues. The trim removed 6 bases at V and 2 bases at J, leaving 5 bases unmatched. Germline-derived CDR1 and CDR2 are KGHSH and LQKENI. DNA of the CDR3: TGTGCCAGCTCCTCCGGGACAGGGACCTACGAGCAGTACTTC. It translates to CASSSGTGTYEQYF.

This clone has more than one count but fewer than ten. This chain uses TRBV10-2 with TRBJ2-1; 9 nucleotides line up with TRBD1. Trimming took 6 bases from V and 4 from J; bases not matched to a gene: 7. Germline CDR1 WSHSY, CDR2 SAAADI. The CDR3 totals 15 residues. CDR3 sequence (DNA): TGCGCCAGCAGCCCCCGGGACAGGGTTTACAATGAGCAGTTCTTC. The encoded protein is CASSPRDRVYNEQFF.

CDR3 residues: CASSSGQGGGYTF. CDR3 nucleotides: TGTGCCAGCAGCTCGGGACAGGGAGGAGGCTACACCTTC. The V gene is TRBV28, the J gene TRBJ1-2; 9 bases fit TRBD1. Per germline, CDR1 MDHEN and CDR2 SYDVKM. CDR3 length: 13 residues. V dropped 6 bases and J dropped 8; count of bases not matched to a gene: 7.

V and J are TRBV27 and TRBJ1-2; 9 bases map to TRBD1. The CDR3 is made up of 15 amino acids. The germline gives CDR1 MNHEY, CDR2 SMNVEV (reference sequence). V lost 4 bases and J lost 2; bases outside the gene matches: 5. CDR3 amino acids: CASSSGQGVNYGYTF. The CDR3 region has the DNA TGTGCCAGCAGTTCGGGACAGGGAGTCAACTATGGCTACACCTTC.

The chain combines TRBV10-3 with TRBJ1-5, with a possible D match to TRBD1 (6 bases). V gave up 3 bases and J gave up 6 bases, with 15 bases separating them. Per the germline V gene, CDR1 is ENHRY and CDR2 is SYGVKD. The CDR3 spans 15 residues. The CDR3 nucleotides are TGTGCCATCAGTGAAAATGGGGGAGGGGGTCAGCCCCAGCATTTT. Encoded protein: CAISENGGGGQPQHF.

The CDR3: CASSEETGRQPQHF. DNA for the CDR3: TGTGCCAGCAGTGAGGAGACAGGTCGTCAGCCCCAGCATTTT. V and J are TRBV2 and TRBJ1-5; tentative D call: TRBD1 (6 bases). The CDR3 is made up of 14 amino acids. Germline V CDR1 and CDR2: SNHLY, FYNNEI. V shed 3 bases and J shed 6 bases, with 12 bases lying between them.

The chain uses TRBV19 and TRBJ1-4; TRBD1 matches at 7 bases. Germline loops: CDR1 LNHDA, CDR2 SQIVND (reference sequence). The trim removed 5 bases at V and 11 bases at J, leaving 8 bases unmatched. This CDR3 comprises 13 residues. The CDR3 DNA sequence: TGTGCCAGTAGTGCGGGACAGCCAGGGAAACTGTTTTTT. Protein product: CASSAGQPGKLFF.

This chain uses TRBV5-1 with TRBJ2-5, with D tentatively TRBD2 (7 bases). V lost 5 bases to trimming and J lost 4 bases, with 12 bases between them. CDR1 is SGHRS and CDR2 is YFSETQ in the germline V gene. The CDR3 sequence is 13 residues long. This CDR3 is CASRGAGVETQYF. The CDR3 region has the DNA TGCGCCAGCAGGGGGGCGGGAGTAGAGACCCAGTACTTC. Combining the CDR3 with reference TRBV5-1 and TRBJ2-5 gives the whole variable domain KAGVTQTPRYLIKTRGQQVTLSCSPISGHRSVSWYQQTPGQGLQFLFEYFSETQRNKGNFPGRFSGRQFSNSRSEMNVSTLELGDSALYLCASRGAGVETQYFGPGTRLLVL.

In DNA, the CDR3 is TGTGCCAGCAGTCCGGAGGGGACTAATGAAAAACTGTTTTTT. Its protein is CASSPEGTNEKLFF. The V gene is TRBV6-5, the J gene TRBJ1-4; D possibly corresponds to TRBD1 (5 bases). The CDR3 extends over 14 amino acids. CDR1 is MNHEY and CDR2 is SVGAGI in the germline V gene. V was pared by 5 bases and J by 2 bases, with 9 bases between.

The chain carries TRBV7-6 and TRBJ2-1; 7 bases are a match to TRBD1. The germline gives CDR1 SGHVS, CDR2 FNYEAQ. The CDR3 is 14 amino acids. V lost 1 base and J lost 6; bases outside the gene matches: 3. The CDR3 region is CASSLEGAGNEQFF. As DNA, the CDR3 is TGTGCCAGCAGCTTAGAGGGGGCCGGCAATGAGCAGTTCTTC.

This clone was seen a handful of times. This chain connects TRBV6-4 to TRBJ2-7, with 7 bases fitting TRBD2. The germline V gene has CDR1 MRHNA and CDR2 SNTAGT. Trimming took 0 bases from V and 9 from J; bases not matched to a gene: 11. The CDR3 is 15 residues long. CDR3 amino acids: CASSDSLGVGRGQYF. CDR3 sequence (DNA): TGTGCCAGCAGTGACTCTTTGGGTGTAGGGAGGGGGCAGTACTTC.

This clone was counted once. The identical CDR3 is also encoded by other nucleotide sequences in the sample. CDR3 nucleotides: TGTGCCAGCAGTGAGGGGGCGTACCAAGAGACCCAGTACTTC. Translated: CASSEGAYQETQYF. J is TRBJ2-5 and V is TRBV9, with TRBD1 matching 7 bases. CDR3 length: 14 amino acids. Germline-derived CDR1 and CDR2 are SGDLS and YYNGEE. The J segment lost 0 bases and the V segment lost 5 bases, leaving 4 bases of the junction unmatched.

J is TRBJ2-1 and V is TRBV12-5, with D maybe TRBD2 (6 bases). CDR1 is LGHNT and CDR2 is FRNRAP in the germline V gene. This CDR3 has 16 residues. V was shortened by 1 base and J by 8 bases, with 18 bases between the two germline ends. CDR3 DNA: TGTGCTAGTGGTTTGGGACGCGGGGCTGAGGCTGATGAGCAGTTCTTC. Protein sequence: CASGLGRGAEADEQFF. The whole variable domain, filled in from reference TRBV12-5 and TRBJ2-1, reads DARVTQTPRHKVTEMGQEVTMRCQPILGHNTVFWYRQTMMQGLELLAYFRNRAPLDDSGMPKDRFSAEMPDATLATLKIQPSEPRDSAVYFCASGLGRGAEADEQFFGPGTRLTVL.

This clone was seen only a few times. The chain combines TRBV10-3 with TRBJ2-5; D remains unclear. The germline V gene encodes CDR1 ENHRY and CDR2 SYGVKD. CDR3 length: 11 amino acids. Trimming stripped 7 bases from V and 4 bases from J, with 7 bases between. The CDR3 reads CAIKNGETQYF. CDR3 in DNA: TGTGCCATCAAGAACGGAGAGACCCAGTACTTC.

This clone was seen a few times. CDR3 nucleotide sequence: TGTGCCAGCAGCGCTGGGACTAGCGGGAGGAGCTCCTACAATGAGCAGTTCTTC. Its protein product is CASSAGTSGRSSYNEQFF. This chain joins TRBV7-2 and TRBJ2-1; 15 nucleotides match TRBD2. J lost 0 bases, V lost 5 bases, and 5 bases had no gene match. CDR1 and CDR2 from the germline V gene are SGHTA and FQGNSA. The CDR3 sequence is 18 residues long. The whole variable domain, filled in from reference TRBV7-2 and TRBJ2-1, reads GAGVSQSPSNKVTEKGKDVELRCDPISGHTALYWYRQSLGQGLEFLIYFQGNSAPDKSGLPSDRFSAERTGGSVSTLTIQRTQQEDSAVYLCASSAGTSGRSSYNEQFFGPGTRLTVL.

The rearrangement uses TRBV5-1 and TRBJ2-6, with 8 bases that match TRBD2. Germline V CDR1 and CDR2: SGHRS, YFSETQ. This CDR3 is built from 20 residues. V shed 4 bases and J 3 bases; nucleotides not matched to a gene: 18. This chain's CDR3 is CASSLLSAGGLSYGANVLTF. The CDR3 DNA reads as TGCGCCAGCAGCCTCCTTAGCGCGGGAGGTCTTTCTTATGGGGCCAACGTCCTGACTTTC. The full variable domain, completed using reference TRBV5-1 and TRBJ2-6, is KAGVTQTPRYLIKTRGQQVTLSCSPISGHRSVSWYQQTPGQGLQFLFEYFSETQRNKGNFPGRFSGRQFSNSRSEMNVSTLELGDSALYLCASSLLSAGGLSYGANVLTFGAGSRLTVL.

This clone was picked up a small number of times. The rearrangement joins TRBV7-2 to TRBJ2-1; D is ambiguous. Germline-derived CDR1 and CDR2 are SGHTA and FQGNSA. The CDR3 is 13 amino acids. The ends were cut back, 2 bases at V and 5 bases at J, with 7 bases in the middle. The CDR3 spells CASSLNLDNEQFF. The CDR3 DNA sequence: TGTGCCAGCAGCTTAAATCTAGACAATGAGCAGTTCTTC.

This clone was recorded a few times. The CDR3: CSVPSGTRDTGELFF. DNA of the CDR3: TGCAGCGTCCCCTCCGGGACTAGGGACACCGGGGAGCTGTTTTTT. The J gene is TRBJ2-2, the V gene TRBV29-1; TRBD2 agrees at 8 bases. This CDR3 has 15 amino acids. Germline V gives CDR1 SQVTM, CDR2 ANQGSEA. Germline trimming cut 6 bases from V and 3 bases from J; bases unmatched to any gene: 9.